This T cell receptor beta chain was identified in a study of blood T cell repertoires in COVID-19. Turning to the study itself: Sites across the United States, Italy and Spain contributed samples from acute and convalescent COVID-19. The cDNA or gDNA used as material had been derived from T cells, B-cell-depleted T cells, or PBMCs.

Germline CDR1 is SEHNR and CDR2 is FQNEAQ (reference sequence). The V and J ends lost 6 bases and 7 bases respectively, with 18 bases between them. There are 15 residues in the CDR3. Only in-frame clones appear in the TCRdb table, and some are missing; sequencing was by immunoSEQ multiplex PCR. The top ten hold roughly 8.5% of the sample, which has around 74,000 clones, roughly 85% seen once. The clonotype was recovered from a man aged 30-40 years with acute or convalescent COVID-19. The rearrangement links TRBV7-9 to TRBJ1-4; D is unclear. Sequenced material: peripheral blood. The CDR3 DNA follows: TGTGCCAGCAGTCACCCGTCGACATTTAGTGAAAAACTGTTTTTT. Translating it yields CASSHPSTFSEKLFF.